This TCR beta chain was sequenced in a study of blood T cell repertoires in COVID-19. Across the whole study: COVID-19 samples from acute and convalescent phases originated in the United States, Italy and Spain. T cells, B-cell-depleted T cells, or PBMCs supplied cDNA or gDNA.

CDR1 MDHEN and CDR2 SYDVKM come from the germline V gene. The V segment lost 4 bases and the J segment 0 bases; nucleotides outside the gene matches: 6. This CDR3 comprises 16 residues. Produced via immunoSEQ multiplex PCR; TCRdb's table is partial and in-frame only. The sample has roughly 300,000 clones, roughly 86% seen once. The chain is built from TRBV28 and TRBJ1-5, with 7 nucleotides matching TRBD1. The sequencing sample was made of peripheral blood. This TCR was sampled from a woman aged 50 to 65 with acute or convalescent COVID-19. The CDR3 DNA reads as TGTGCCAGCAGTTCGACAGGGCGTAATAGCAATCAGCCCCAGCATTTT. Translation gives CASSSTGRNSNQPQHF.